This is a list of T cell receptor beta chains from one sample in a study of T cell responses to AZD1222 COVID-19 vaccine. Libraries were prepared by immunoSEQ multiplex PCR; TCRdb keeps only in-frame clonotypes and omits some of them. This sample has 75,000 to 95,000 clones, with about 88% found just once. The starting material was peripheral blood, obtained on day 0 of AZD1222 vaccination. The receptors were gathered from an adult in good health. Both conserved end residues are part of each CDR3. A D gene is named only where the DNA matches it firmly. Some rows mark clone size as missing; the rest say once, few, many or name a class of expanded clone.

TRBJ2-3	NA	NA	TRBV5-5	TGTGCCAGCAGCTGGTCAGTCCTGAGCACAGATACGCAGTATTTT	CASSWSVLSTDTQYF
TRBJ2-5	NA	TRBD2	TRBV19	TGTGCCAGTAGTATGGATAGCGGGAGGGTCCAAGAGACCCAGTACTTC	CASSMDSGRVQETQYF
TRBJ2-7	NA	NA	TRBV6-6	TGTGCCAGCAGCCCAGGGGAGGCCTCCTACGAGCAGTACTTC	CASSPGEASYEQYF
TRBJ2-3	NA	NA	TRBV11-2	TGTGCCAGCAGCTCATACAGGGCTCTGGATACGCAGTATTTT	CASSSYRALDTQYF
TRBJ2-1	NA	NA	TRBV10-1	TGCGCCAGCAGTGCCGGGTATGAGCAGTTCTTC	CASSAGYEQFF
TRBJ2-7	NA	NA	TRBV15	TGTGCCACCAGCAGAGATAATAAGGGCCTATACGAGCAGTACTTC	CATSRDNKGLYEQYF
TRBJ2-1	NA	TRBD1	TRBV28	TGTGCCAGCAGCAGGGGTGACAGACAGGGGGACAGCGATGAGCAGTTCTTC	CASSRGDRQGDSDEQFF
TRBJ2-1	NA	NA	TRBV11-2	TGTGCCAGCAGCCCGACAGTAAAAGGTGTCAATGAGCAGTTCTTC	CASSPTVKGVNEQFF
TRBJ2-1	NA	NA	TRBV6-5	TGTGCCAGCAGACCGGGCGGCGGCTGGGAGCAGTTCTTC	CASRPGGGWEQFF
TRBJ2-7	NA	TRBD2	TRBV4-1	TGCGCCAGCAGCCGCGGGGGGACTAGCCTCTCCGAGCAGTACTTC	CASSRGGTSLSEQYF
TRBJ2-1	once	NA	TRBV6-5	TGTGCCAGCAGCACTAGCTTTGGTGAGCAGTTCTTC	CASSTSFGEQFF
TRBJ2-3	few	NA	TRBV29-1	TGCAGCGAAAGAAAAACAGATACGCAGTATTTT	CSERKTDTQYF
TRBJ2-3	NA	NA	TRBV28	TGTGCCAGCAGTTTAAGTTGGGCGCAGTATTTT	CASSLSWAQYF
TRBJ2-1	NA	TRBD2	TRBV7-2	TGTGCCAGCAGCTTAAGGGCGGGGGGGCTGGATGAGCAGTTCTTC	CASSLRAGGLDEQFF
TRBJ2-1	NA	TRBD2	TRBV19	TGTGCCAGTAGTAGCCCCCCACTAGCGGGAGGGTGGGACGGTAGGTACAATGAGCAGTTCTTC	CASSSPPLAGGWDGRYNEQFF
TRBJ1-2	NA	NA	TRBV28	TGTGCCAGCAGTTTACAGGGAAACTATGGCTACACCTTC	CASSLQGNYGYTF
TRBJ1-1	NA	TRBD1	TRBV30	TGTGCCTGGAGTGTACAGGGGGACACTGAAGCTTTCTTT	CAWSVQGDTEAFF
TRBJ1-1	once	NA	TRBV5-1	TGCGCCAGCAGCTTTTGGGGCGCGGACACTGAAGCTTTCTTT	CASSFWGADTEAFF
TRBJ1-1	few	NA	TRBV10-1	TGCGCCAGCAGCCGAGACACTGAAGCTTTCTTT	CASSRDTEAFF
TRBJ2-3	NA	NA	TRBV5-1	TGCGCCAGCAGCTACCCTCTAGCGTCCGGCACAGATACGCAGTATTTT	CASSYPLASGTDTQYF
TRBJ1-1	NA	NA	TRBV11-2	TGTGCCAGCAGCTTTATAAAAACCAGAGAAGCTTTCTTT	CASSFIKTREAFF
TRBJ1-1	NA	NA	TRBV28	TGTGCCAGCAGTTTGGTAGGAATGAACACTGAAGCTTTCTTT	CASSLVGMNTEAFF
TRBJ2-3	few	TRBD2	TRBV3-1/TRBV3-2	TGTGCCAGCAGCCAATCATGGCGGGGGGCCACTGGCTCAGATACGCAGTATTTT	CASSQSWRGATGSDTQYF
TRBJ2-1	NA	TRBD2	TRBV18	TGTGCCAGCTCACCACCCGGGAGGTATAATGAGCAGTTCTTC	CASSPPGRYNEQFF
TRBJ1-5	NA	NA	TRBV6-5	TGTGCCAGCAGACCAGGGTGGATGGGCAATCAGCCCCAGCATTTT	CASRPGWMGNQPQHF
TRBJ2-1	NA	NA	TRBV5-8	TGTGCCAGCAGCTTGGGGACTACCGCCTACAATGAGCAGTTCTTC	CASSLGTTAYNEQFF
TRBJ1-3	NA	TRBD1	TRBV7-2	TGTGCCAGCAGCCAACATCCGACAGGGTCTGGAAACACCATATATTTT	CASSQHPTGSGNTIYF
TRBJ1-5	NA	TRBD1	TRBV5-6	TGTGCCAGCAGCTTCGGGACAGGGGTTAGCAATCAGCCCCAGCATTTT	CASSFGTGVSNQPQHF
TRBJ2-7	once	TRBD2	TRBV10-2	TGCGCCAGCTCCCGCGGGGGTCACTCCTACGAGCAGTACTTC	CASSRGGHSYEQYF
TRBJ1-3	NA	NA	TRBV5-6	TGTGCCAGCAGCTTGGTAGGCAGATCAAACTCTGGAAACACCATATATTTT	CASSLVGRSNSGNTIYF
TRBJ1-1	few	NA	TRBV5-1	TGCGCCAGCAGCTTGTCCGGACTGGTCGGCTCTGAAGCTTTCTTT	CASSLSGLVGSEAFF
TRBJ1-3	NA	TRBD1	TRBV28	TGTGCCAGCCACACGCAGGGGGCTGGAAACACCATATATTTT	CASHTQGAGNTIYF
TRBJ2-3	NA	NA	TRBV24-1	TGTGCCACCAGTGACCTGACAGGAGCGAGCACAGATACGCAGTATTTT	CATSDLTGASTDTQYF
TRBJ2-5	NA	NA	TRBV23-1	TGCGCCAGCAGTCAAAAGGGAGAGTGGCGGATCCACAGGTACATGAACCAAGAGACCCAGTACTTC	CASSQKGEWRIHRYMNQETQYF
TRBJ1-4	few	NA	TRBV12-5	TGTGCTAGTGGTTTGGGGACGGGGGGTAATGAAAAACTGTTTTTT	CASGLGTGGNEKLFF
TRBJ2-7	NA	TRBD2	TRBV4-1	TGCGCCAGCAGCCATTCCGCAGGGACTAGCGGGAGAAGAGGGCTCGAGCAGTACTTC	CASSHSAGTSGRRGLEQYF